What follows is one TCR beta chain and its context. Germline CDR1 reads SEHNR; CDR2 reads FQNEAQ (reference sequence). This CDR3 has 13 amino acids. V shed 6 bases and J shed 7 bases, with 16 bases lying between them. This specimen belongs to a study of blood T cell repertoires in COVID-19. As for the study in general: The samples span acute and convalescent COVID-19 from the United States, Italy and Spain. Sources were T cells, B-cell-depleted T cells, or PBMCs; the material itself was cDNA or gDNA.

Per the original methods: Amplification of reference gene primers provided the estimated nucleated cell counts. Sequencing used immunoSEQ multiplex PCR; TCRdb keeps in-frame clones, though not all of them. That table is the source of V, J and clone size, and D and trimming were worked out from the DNA. Of about 110,000 clones listed, 80% to 90% are singletons. The origin of this receptor is a human donor in a cohort sampled during active COVID-19. This chain connects TRBV7-9 to TRBJ2-7; D might be TRBD1 (6 bases). The sample comprised peripheral blood. The CDR3 bases are TGTGCCAGCAGGACAGGAGCGTTGCGTGAGCAGTACTTC. It yields the protein CASRTGALREQYF.